The present TCR beta chain was sequenced within a study of blood T cell repertoires in COVID-19. Authors' analysis steps: Nucleated cell counts were estimated from reference gene primer amplification. Produced via immunoSEQ multiplex PCR; TCRdb's table is partial and in-frame only. V, J and clone size are taken as reported in that table, and D and trimming were inferred from the DNA itself. The sample has 180,000 or so clones; about 91% are singletons. Adults between about 18 and 95 years of age took part from under 30 US areas. Cohort placement rested on clinical history that participants reported themselves. The study counted Cohort 3 donors as recovered given two negative PCRs, clearance, or symptom resolution. From germline, CDR1 is SGHTA and CDR2 FQGNSA. The CDR3 runs 13 residues. V was clipped by 5 bases and J by 2 bases, with 7 bases between them.

Sequences were obtained from PBMCs or T cells enriched from blood (not recorded which). This clonotype was obtained from a woman younger than 35 who had recovered from COVID-19. V is TRBV7-2 and J is TRBJ2-1, with D possibly matching TRBD2 (5 bases). Here the CDR3 DNA reads TGTGCCAGCAGCCGTAGCGCCTACAATGAGCAGTTCTTC. This translates into CASSRSAYNEQFF.